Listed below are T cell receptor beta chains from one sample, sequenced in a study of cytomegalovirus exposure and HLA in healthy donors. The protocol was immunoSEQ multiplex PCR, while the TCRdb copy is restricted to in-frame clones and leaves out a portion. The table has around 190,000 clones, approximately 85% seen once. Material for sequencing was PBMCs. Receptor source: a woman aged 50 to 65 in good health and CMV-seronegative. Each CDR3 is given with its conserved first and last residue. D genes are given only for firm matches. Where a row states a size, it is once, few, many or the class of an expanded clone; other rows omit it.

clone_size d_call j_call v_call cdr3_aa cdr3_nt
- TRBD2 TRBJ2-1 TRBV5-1 CASSHGLAGYNEQFF TGCGCCAGCAGCCACGGACTAGCGGGGTACAATGAGCAGTTCTTC
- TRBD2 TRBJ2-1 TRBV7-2 CASSPYGLAGVNEQFF TGTGCCAGCAGCCCCTATGGCCTAGCGGGAGTGAATGAGCAGTTCTTC
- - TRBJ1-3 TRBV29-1 CSVGVGASGNTIYF TGCAGCGTTGGGGTCGGAGCTTCGGGAAACACCATATATTTT
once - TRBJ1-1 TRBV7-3 CASSLSQGSTEAFF TGTGCCAGCAGCTTATCCCAGGGAAGCACTGAAGCTTTCTTT
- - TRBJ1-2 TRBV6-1 CASSEAGGDYGYTF TGTGCCAGCAGTGAAGCTGGCGGGGACTATGGCTACACCTTC
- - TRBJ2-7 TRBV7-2 CASSFPLQGKGFYEQYF TGTGCCAGCAGCTTCCCCCTACAGGGAAAGGGCTTTTACGAGCAGTACTTC
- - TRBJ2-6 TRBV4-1 CASSQPDSQFHSGANVLTF TGCGCCAGCAGCCAACCGGACAGTCAGTTCCACTCTGGGGCCAACGTCCTGACTTTC
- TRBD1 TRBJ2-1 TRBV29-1 CSVEGTGYEQFF TGCAGCGTTGAAGGGACAGGGTATGAGCAGTTCTTC
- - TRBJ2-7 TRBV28 CASSFGFGGASYEQYF TGTGCCAGCAGTTTTGGGTTTGGCGGGGCCTCCTACGAGCAGTACTTC
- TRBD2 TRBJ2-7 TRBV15 CATSNAGLAGYEQYF TGTGCCACCAGCAATGCGGGACTAGCGGGGTACGAGCAGTACTTC
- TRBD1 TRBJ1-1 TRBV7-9 CASSLGQGAPLKVAEAFF TGTGCCAGCAGCTTAGGACAGGGGGCGCCGCTGAAAGTGGCTGAAGCTTTCTTT
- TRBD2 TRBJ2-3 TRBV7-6 CASSPGGALLLDF TGTGCCAGCAGTCCGGGGGGGGCACTATTGTTGGATTTT
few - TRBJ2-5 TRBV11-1 CASSLGYYGGTQYF TGTGCCAGCAGCTTAGGCTACTACGGGGGGACCCAGTACTTC
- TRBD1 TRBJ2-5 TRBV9 CASSATRTGTRETQYF TGTGCCAGCAGCGCAACCCGGACAGGGACCAGGGAGACCCAGTACTTC
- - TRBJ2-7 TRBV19 CATAGPGTYEQYF TGTGCCACAGCAGGCCCGGGGACCTACGAGCAGTACTTC
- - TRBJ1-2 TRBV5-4 CASSLPGTRNYGYTF TGTGCCAGCAGCCTACCCGGGACACGGAACTATGGCTACACCTTC
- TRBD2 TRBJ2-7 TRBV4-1 CASSQPGGAPYEQYF TGCGCCAGCAGCCAACCGGGGGGGGCCCCCTACGAGCAGTACTTC
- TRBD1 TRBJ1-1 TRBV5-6 CASSTADRGRLAKEAFF TGTGCCAGCAGCACCGCTGACAGGGGGCGCTTGGCCAAGGAAGCTTTCTTT
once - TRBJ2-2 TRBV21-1 CASSNRDSCTGELFF TGTGCCAGCAGCAACCGGGACTCTTGCACCGGGGAGCTGTTTTTT
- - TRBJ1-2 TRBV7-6 CASSLMAGTNYGYTF TGTGCCAGCAGCTTGATGGCGGGCACTAACTATGGCTACACCTTC
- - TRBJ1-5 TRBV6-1 CASTPTGRGQPQHF TGTGCCAGCACCCCGACAGGAAGGGGTCAGCCCCAGCATTTT
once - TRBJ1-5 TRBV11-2 CASSLTGDSNQPQHF TGTGCCAGCAGCTTAACGGGAGACAGCAATCAGCCCCAGCATTTT
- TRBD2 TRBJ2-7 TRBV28 CASSSNAFSGRISYEQYF TGTGCCAGCAGTTCAAATGCCTTTAGCGGGAGGATCTCCTACGAGCAGTACTTC